This paragraph covers one TCR beta chain sequence. Its specificity is not known. The entry originates in a study of T cells in narcolepsy. Study-wide results and caveats: Reportedly, autoreactive clonotypes were serially detected in patients' blood but not controls'. HCRT-specific and TRIB2-specific autoreactive clonotypes appeared among same-patient CSF and blood CD4+ clonotypes.

Clones were read by immunoSEQ multiplex PCR, and TCRdb kept only the in-frame ones, dropping some. The sample has tens of thousands of clones, roughly 77% seen once. The V and J ends lost 0 bases and 7 bases respectively, with 22 bases between them. Germline values: CDR1 SGHAT, CDR2 FQNNGV. The length of the CDR3 is 18 residues. The chain recombines TRBV11-2 with TRBJ2-1; D perhaps matches TRBD1 (6 bases). Material for sequencing was CD45RA- memory CD4+ T cells from PBMCs. The receptor comes from a human donor with narcolepsy. CDR3 sequence reads: CASSLDGPIGARGNEQFF. The CDR3 DNA sequence: TGTGCCAGCAGCTTAGATGGCCCCATAGGGGCTAGGGGGAATGAGCAGTTCTTC.